These 5 T cell receptor beta chains originate from one sample sequenced in a study of technical replicates of blood from a handful of donors. Method: immunoSEQ multiplex PCR; TCRdb's copy keeps in-frame clones and lacks some. The repertoire has approximately 97,000 clones, around 96% of them found once; the top ten carry 0.34%. The source material was T cells isolated from PBMCs. Source of these receptors: a human donor in good health.

The chain is built from TRBV27 and TRBJ2-7, with unresolved D. Trimming took 0 bases from V and 2 from J, leaving 14 bases between them. CDR3 size: 16 residues. The V gene's germline CDR1 is MNHEY and CDR2 SMNVEV (reference sequence). The DNA of the CDR3 is TGTGCCAGCAGTTTATCCCCCGACACGTACCCCTACGAGCAGTACTTC. Translating it yields CASSLSPDTYPYEQYF.

The chain couples TRBV21-1 to TRBJ2-3; the table's D call, TRBD2, has no DNA check behind it. TRBV21-1 is flagged as a pseudogene. The CDR3 spans 17 residues. CDR3 sequence (DNA): TGTGCCAGCAGCAAACTCCCTAGCGGGAGGGCCACAGATACGCAGTATTTT. This gives the protein CASSKLPSGRATDTQYF.

The chain employs TRBV7-9 and TRBJ2-5; TRBD1 agrees at 9 bases. The germline gives CDR1 SEHNR, CDR2 FQNEAQ (reference sequence). CDR3 length equals 15 residues. After removal of 4 bases from V and 5 bases from J, the junction contained 8 bases not matched to a gene. The CDR3 bases are TGTGCCAGCAGCTCGGGACAGGGCGGATTTGAGACCCAGTACTTC. As protein: CASSSGQGGFETQYF.

V and J are TRBV29-1 and TRBJ1-2, with TRBD1 as a possible D gene (6 bases). This CDR3 comprises 15 residues. Between the trimmed V and J ends, which lost 4 bases and 4 bases, there was a span of 19 bases. Germline V gives CDR1 SQVTM, CDR2 ANQGSEA. This chain's CDR3 is CSVATSLDSLYGYTF. DNA of the CDR3: TGCAGCGTTGCTACTAGTCTGGACAGCCTCTATGGCTACACCTTC.

The genes are TRBV30 and TRBJ2-4; no firm D call. The CDR3 is 14 amino acids. Per the germline V gene, CDR1 is GTSNPN and CDR2 is SVGIG (reference sequence). Trimming removed 1 base from V and 0 bases from J, with 7 bases in between. The CDR3 bases are TGTGCCTGGAGTGCCTCCGTAGCCAAAAACATTCAGTACTTC. Protein: CAWSASVAKNIQYF.